These 24 T cell receptor beta chains came from one sample sequenced in a study of patients and donors after allogeneic stem cell transplantation. TCRdb fed the RT-PCR reads into MiXCR, producing one record per CDR3 protein. Of more than 850,000 distinct CDR3 sequences listed, approximately 19% are singletons. Material for sequencing was blood, either unsorted or a sorted T cell fraction (not recorded which). The receptors were gathered from a human donor who was either an allogeneic HSCT recipient or a stem cell or donor lymphocyte infusion donor (not recorded which). It is not recorded whose cells these are; they may come from a transplant donor.

J is TRBJ2-5 and V is TRBV27; 7 nucleotides agree with TRBD2. Germline V lookup: CDR1 MNHEY, CDR2 SMNVEV (reference sequence). The CDR3 covers 16 residues. V lost 6 bases to trimming and J lost 1 base; unmatched junction nucleotides: 11. The CDR3 DNA sequence: TGTGCCAGCAGCCCCCAATCCGGGGGGATCCAAGAGACCCAGTACTTC. This gives the protein CASSPQSGGIQETQYF.

The rearrangement uses TRBV3-1 and TRBJ2-1, with TRBD2 matching over 11 bases. CDR1 and CDR2 from the germline V gene are LGHDT and YNNKEL (reference sequence). The CDR3 loop spans 16 amino acids. V shed 4 bases, J shed 5 bases, and the junction held 7 bases outside the gene matches. This chain's CDR3 is CASSPLTSGIHNEQFF. Written as DNA, the CDR3 is TGTGCCAGCAGCCCCCTGACTAGCGGGATACACAATGAGCAGTTCTTC.

This clonotype was seen more than once but under ten times. The J gene is TRBJ1-1, the V gene TRBV15; 7 bases align to TRBD1. The CDR3 has 15 amino acids. Per germline, CDR1 LNHNV and CDR2 YYDKDF (reference sequence). Unmatched junction bases numbered 5, after V lost 3 bases and J lost 1 base. The CDR3 region has the DNA TGTGCCACCAGCAGCCACAGGGGAAAGAACACTGAAGCTTTCTTT. Its protein is CATSSHRGKNTEAFF.

The V call is TRBV5-1, the J call TRBJ1-1, with TRBD1 matching over 7 bases. The CDR3 totals 14 residues. The germline V gene has CDR1 SGHRS and CDR2 YFSETQ. The ends lost 5 bases at V and 2 bases at J; junction bases unmatched: 6. CDR3 sequence: CASRANRGNTEAFF. DNA for the CDR3: TGCGCCAGCAGGGCGAACAGGGGCAACACTGAAGCTTTCTTT.

The J gene is TRBJ2-7, the V gene TRBV6-1; 13 nucleotides line up with TRBD2. Unmatched junction bases numbered 10, after V lost 10 bases and J lost 4 bases. Germline V CDR1 and CDR2: MNHNS, SASEGT. The CDR3 is made up of 15 amino acids. The CDR3 loop reads CATTYGTSGMYEQYF. DNA of the CDR3: TGTGCCACCACATACGGGACTAGCGGGATGTACGAGCAGTACTTC.

This clonotype was recorded a few times. This chain connects TRBV5-1 to TRBJ2-3, with D perhaps assigned TRBD1 or TRBD2 (5 bases each). CDR3 size: 17 residues. In germline, CDR1 is SGHRS, CDR2 YFSETQ. The ends were cut back, 2 bases at V and 6 bases at J, with 22 bases in the middle. Here the CDR3 reads CASSFGPRDGTRDTQYF. DNA for the CDR3: TGCGCCAGCAGCTTCGGGCCCCGGGACGGTACAAGGGATACGCAGTATTTT.

The chain couples TRBV6-5 to TRBJ2-3, with 9 nucleotides matching TRBD2. The CDR3 runs 17 residues. With 2 bases clipped from V and 0 bases from J, the junction kept 6 bases outside the gene matches. Germline values: CDR1 MNHEY, CDR2 SVGAGI. CDR3 loop: CASSYKKTSGSTDTQYF. As DNA, the CDR3 is TGTGCCAGCAGTTACAAAAAGACTAGCGGTAGCACAGATACGCAGTATTTT.

This clonotype has a handful of counts. The chain employs TRBV12-3 or TRBV12-4 and TRBJ2-7; the D is unclear. This CDR3 is 13 amino acids long. Deletions cut 6 bases from V and 0 bases from J, with 9 bases between. The CDR3 sequence is CASRDGYSYEQYF. The CDR3 DNA reads as TGTGCCAGCAGAGACGGGTACTCCTACGAGCAGTACTTC.

This sequence joins TRBV5-1 and TRBJ1-3, with D perhaps matching TRBD1 (5 bases). The CDR3 loop spans 13 amino acids. Trimming stripped 1 base from V and 8 bases from J, with 10 bases between. Germline loops: CDR1 SGHRS, CDR2 YFSETQ. The CDR3 protein is CASSLRGADTIYF. As DNA, the CDR3 is TGCGCCAGCAGCTTGAGGGGAGCGGACACCATATATTTT.

This clonotype appeared many times. J is TRBJ2-1 and V is TRBV5-1, with D unclear. Between the trimmed V and J ends, which lost 0 bases and 9 bases, there was a span of 13 bases. This CDR3 comprises 14 residues. Germline values: CDR1 SGHRS, CDR2 YFSETQ. CDR3 loop: CASSLVGSPGEQFF. The CDR3 bases are TGCGCCAGCAGCTTGGTAGGGTCCCCCGGTGAGCAGTTCTTC.

This clonotype appeared a few times. The chain couples TRBV11-2 to TRBJ1-2; D remains ambiguous. Germline V gene sequence: CDR1 SGHAT, CDR2 FQNNGV. The CDR3 extends over 13 amino acids. V was trimmed by 1 base and J by 2 bases, leaving 5 bases between them. In DNA, the CDR3 is TGTGCCAGCAGCTTAGTTGAGAACTATGGCTACACCTTC. Translating it yields CASSLVENYGYTF.

The chain links TRBV28 to TRBJ2-1; no reliable D call. CDR3 size: 15 residues. Trimming removed 6 bases from V and 10 bases from J, with 22 bases in between. The germline V gene has CDR1 MDHEN and CDR2 SYDVKM. The CDR3 coding sequence is TGTGCCAGCAGGGTTGACGCGGTTCGAAGACGGGAGCAGTTCTTC. As protein: CASRVDAVRRREQFF.

The chain carries TRBV6-2 or TRBV6-3 and TRBJ2-2; no clear D gene. The ends were cut back, 7 bases at V and 6 bases at J, with 15 bases in the middle. This CDR3 region has 14 residues. In germline, CDR1 is MNHEY, CDR2 SVGEGT. The CDR3 DNA reads as TGTGCCAGCACCCGGTCGGGTGGGGCCGGGGAGCTGTTTTTT. Protein sequence: CASTRSGGAGELFF.

The chain is built from TRBV15 and TRBJ1-2; TRBD1 might be the D (6 bases). CDR1 and CDR2 from the germline V gene are LNHNV and YYDKDF (reference sequence). The CDR3 loop spans 14 amino acids. V was shortened by 2 bases and J by 7 bases, with 14 bases between the two germline ends. The CDR3 nucleotides are TGTGCCACCAGCAGACGCCGGGGGGCGAGTGGCTACACCTTC. It codes for CATSRRRGASGYTF.

This clonotype was observed a few times. The V call is TRBV10-3, the J call TRBJ1-2, with a tentative D call TRBD1 (6 bases). Trimming shortened V by 10 bases and J by 4 bases, and 16 bases separated the two germline ends. Germline values: CDR1 ENHRY, CDR2 SYGVKD. The CDR3 sequence is 13 residues long. The CDR3 DNA sequence: TGTGCCACCATGTCAGGGGCCCTCTATGGCTACACCTTC. Residues: CATMSGALYGYTF.

This clonotype has ten or more counts. Here the CDR3 reads CASSLGRNYEQYF. DNA of the CDR3: TGCGCCAGCAGCTTGGGACGGAACTACGAGCAGTACTTC. The V and J genes are TRBV5-1 and TRBJ2-7; D gene uncertain. The V end was cut by 0 bases, the J end by 3 bases, with 7 bases between. This CDR3 region has 13 residues. Per germline, CDR1 SGHRS and CDR2 YFSETQ.

V and J are TRBV7-6 and TRBJ1-1, with 7 bases identical to TRBD1. V lost 5 bases and J lost 2; bases outside the gene matches: 8. The CDR3 consists of 15 residues. Germline CDR1 is SGHVS and CDR2 is FNYEAQ. Here the CDR3 DNA reads TGTGCCAGCAGCCTAAGCGGGACAGCTAACACTGAAGCTTTCTTT. Translating gives CASSLSGTANTEAFF.

The CDR3 nucleotides are TGTGCCAGCAGCCGGACAGCTACTGTGTACCAAGAGACCCAGTACTTC. It yields the protein CASSRTATVYQETQYF. The chain links TRBV11-2 to TRBJ2-5, with D perhaps matching TRBD1 (6 bases). The CDR3 contains 16 residues. The V and J ends lost 5 bases and 0 bases respectively, with 16 bases between them. Germline values: CDR1 SGHAT, CDR2 FQNNGV. Full variable domain (remainder filled in from reference TRBV11-2 and TRBJ2-5): EAGVAQSPRYKIIEKRQSVAFWCNPISGHATLYWYQQILGQGPKLLIQFQNNGVVDDSQLPKDRFSAERLKGVDSTLKIQPAKLEDSAVYLCASSRTATVYQETQYFGPGTRLLVL.

This clonotype was recorded a few times. The V call is TRBV12-5, the J call TRBJ1-1; D is unclear. CDR3 length equals 14 residues. Looked up from germline, CDR1 is LGHNT and CDR2 is FRNRAP. Trimming removed 6 bases from V and 2 bases from J, with 13 bases in between. The CDR3: CASGMRINNTEAFF. The CDR3 DNA is TGTGCTAGTGGGATGAGGATTAATAACACTGAAGCTTTCTTT. The full variable domain, in which reference TRBV12-5 and TRBJ1-1 provide the parts outside the CDR3, is DARVTQTPRHKVTEMGQEVTMRCQPILGHNTVFWYRQTMMQGLELLAYFRNRAPLDDSGMPKDRFSAEMPDATLATLKIQPSEPRDSAVYFCASGMRINNTEAFFGQGTRLTVV.

This clonotype has a handful of counts. This chain connects TRBV15 to TRBJ2-1; no clear D gene. This CDR3 has 14 amino acids. V gave up 3 bases and J gave up 3 bases, with 9 bases separating them. Germline V gene lookup returns CDR1 LNHNV and CDR2 YYDKDF (reference sequence). The CDR3 nucleotides read TGTGCCACCAGCAGTCCCCTAAGCTACAATGAGCAGTTCTTC. It encodes CATSSPLSYNEQFF.

This clonotype was counted only a few times. The chain employs TRBV7-2 and TRBJ2-1, with D perhaps matching TRBD2 (7 bases). CDR3 size: 16 residues. V lost 1 base and J 6 bases, leaving 16 bases between the germline ends. Germline loops: CDR1 SGHTA, CDR2 FQGNSA. In DNA form, the CDR3 reads TGTGCCAGCAGCTTAGTGGGGGGGCAGAGGTTCAATGAGCAGTTCTTC. It encodes CASSLVGGQRFNEQFF.

The gene calls are TRBV7-9 and TRBJ1-1; tentatively, D is TRBD1 (6 bases). CDR1 and CDR2 from the germline V gene are SEHNR and FQNEAQ (reference sequence). The V end lost 1 base, the J end lost 7 bases, and 16 bases lay between the germline ends. This CDR3 has 15 amino acids. The CDR3 DNA follows: TGTGCCAGCAGCTTAGTTGGGGGCGCCGACTATGAAGCTTTCTTT. Translation gives CASSLVGGADYEAFF. Full variable domain (outside the CDR3, taken from reference TRBV7-9 and TRBJ1-1): DTGVSQNPRHKITKRGQNVTFRCDPISEHNRLYWYRQTLGQGPEFLTYFQNEAQLEKSRLLSDRFSAERPKGSFSTLEIQRTEQGDSAMYLCASSLVGGADYEAFFGQGTRLTVV.

This clonotype was seen a handful of times. The genes are TRBV6-4 and TRBJ2-3; TRBD1 matches 7 bases. Germline assignment: CDR1 MRHNA and CDR2 SNTAGT. The J segment lost 4 bases and the V segment lost 2 bases, leaving 3 bases of the junction unmatched. This CDR3 is built from 14 residues. The CDR3 loop is CASSDRGRSDTQYF. The CDR3 nucleotides are TGTGCCAGCAGTGACAGGGGGCGTTCAGATACGCAGTATTTT.

This clonotype was observed a few times. The rearrangement joins TRBV20-1 to TRBJ1-3; 7 bases match TRBD1. Trimming removed 3 bases from V and 1 base from J; junction bases left unmatched: 9. Germline CDR1 DFQATT, CDR2 SNEGSKA (reference sequence). There are 16 residues in the CDR3. The CDR3 DNA follows: TGCAGTGCTAGTCAAGTAGGACAGGCATCTGGAAACACCATATATTTT. As protein: CSASQVGQASGNTIYF.